This T cell receptor (beta chain) was captured in a study of blood T cell repertoires in COVID-19. Overall study: Acute and convalescent COVID-19 specimens originated in the United States, Italy and Spain. Sources were T cells, B-cell-depleted T cells, or PBMCs; the material itself was cDNA or gDNA.

Methods used by the authors: Amplified reference gene primers provided the basis for estimating nucleated cell counts. TCRdb's table, derived via immunoSEQ multiplex PCR, lists solely in-frame clones and lacks some. V, J and clone size reflect that table, while D and trimming were determined from the DNA. Seen here are around 260,000 clones, 85% to 90% observed once, and the top ten hold roughly 0.8%. This CDR3 has 13 residues. V was clipped by 8 bases and J by 5 bases, with 15 bases between them. Germline V gene sequence: CDR1 ENHRY, CDR2 SYGVKD. The origin of this receptor is a man aged 30 to 39 with acute or convalescent COVID-19. The chain is built from TRBV10-3 and TRBJ1-1; TRBD1 might be the D (5 bases). Sequenced input: peripheral blood. CDR3 loop: CAISPQGNTEAFF. Written as DNA, the CDR3 is TGTGCCATCTCCCCCCAGGGCAATACTGAAGCTTTCTTT.